Sequencing of this T cell receptor beta chain was carried out in a study of CD8 T cells in ankylosing spondylitis. Study-wide points: There was a TCR beta motif, made of eight highly homologous variants, that appeared characteristic of ankylosing spondylitis blood. Disease-linked clones reportedly showed significant enrichment in matched ankylosing spondylitis synovial fluid.

Each CDR3 protein is one row after TCRdb ran MiXCR on the 5' RACE reads. Of about 110,000 distinct CDR3 sequences in the sample, less than 25% are singletons; the top ten hold about 12%. The CDR3 consists of 17 residues. Germline assignment: CDR1 WNHNN and CDR2 SYGVQD (reference sequence). Trimming cost V 8 bases and J 5 bases, with 24 bases left between them. A few counts support this clonotype. Its cognate antigen is unknown. Sequences were obtained from synovial fluid, either unsorted or a sorted T cell fraction (not recorded which). The V call is TRBV10-1, the J call TRBJ2-2; D not certain. The sequence derives from a male donor with ankylosing spondylitis. The CDR3 loop is CASPLGLGVFWTGELFF. The CDR3 DNA follows: TGCGCCAGCCCCCTCGGGCTAGGAGTCTTCTGGACCGGGGAGCTGTTTTTT.